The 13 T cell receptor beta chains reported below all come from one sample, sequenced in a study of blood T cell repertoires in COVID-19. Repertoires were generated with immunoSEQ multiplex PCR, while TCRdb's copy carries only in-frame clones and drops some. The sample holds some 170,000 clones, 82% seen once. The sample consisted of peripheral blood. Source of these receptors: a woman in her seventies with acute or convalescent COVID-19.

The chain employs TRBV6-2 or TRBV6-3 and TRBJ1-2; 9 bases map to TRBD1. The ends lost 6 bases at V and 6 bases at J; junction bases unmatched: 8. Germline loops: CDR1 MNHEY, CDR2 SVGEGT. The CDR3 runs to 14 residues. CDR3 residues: CASSLSRDRDGYTF. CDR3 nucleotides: TGTGCCAGCAGCCTCTCCCGGGACAGGGATGGCTACACCTTC.

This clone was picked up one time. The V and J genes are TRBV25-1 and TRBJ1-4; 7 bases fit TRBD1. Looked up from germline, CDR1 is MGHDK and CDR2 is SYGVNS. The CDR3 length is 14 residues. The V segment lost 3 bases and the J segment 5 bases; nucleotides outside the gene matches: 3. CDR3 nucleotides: TGTGCCAGCAGTGATGTAGGGGGCAATGAAAAACTGTTTTTT. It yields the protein CASSDVGGNEKLFF. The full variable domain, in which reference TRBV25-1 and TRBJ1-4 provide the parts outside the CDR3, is EADIYQTPRYLVIGTGKKITLECSQTMGHDKMYWYQQDPGMELHLIHYSYGVNSTEKGDLSSESTVSRIRTEHFPLTLESARPSHTSQYLCASSDVGGNEKLFFGSGTQLSVL.

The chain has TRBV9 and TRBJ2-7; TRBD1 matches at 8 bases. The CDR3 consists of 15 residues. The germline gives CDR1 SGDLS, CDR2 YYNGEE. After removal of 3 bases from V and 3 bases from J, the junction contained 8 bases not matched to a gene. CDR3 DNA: TGTGCCAGCAGCGCATCCGGGACAGGACACTACGAGCAGTACTTC. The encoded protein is CASSASGTGHYEQYF.

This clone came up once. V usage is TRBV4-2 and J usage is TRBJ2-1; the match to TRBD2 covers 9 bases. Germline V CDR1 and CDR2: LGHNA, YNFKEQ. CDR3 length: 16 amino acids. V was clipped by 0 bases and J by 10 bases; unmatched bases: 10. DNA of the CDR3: TGTGCCAGCAGCCAAGATGGGGCTAGCGGGGCGGGGGAGCAGTTCTTC. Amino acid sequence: CASSQDGASGAGEQFF.

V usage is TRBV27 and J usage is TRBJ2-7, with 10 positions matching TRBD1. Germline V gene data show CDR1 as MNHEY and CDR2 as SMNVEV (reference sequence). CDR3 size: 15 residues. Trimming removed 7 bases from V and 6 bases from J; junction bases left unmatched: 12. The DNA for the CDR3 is TGTGCCAGCACAGGGCGGACAGGGGGTTCTGGCGAGCAGTACTTC. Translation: CASTGRTGGSGEQYF.

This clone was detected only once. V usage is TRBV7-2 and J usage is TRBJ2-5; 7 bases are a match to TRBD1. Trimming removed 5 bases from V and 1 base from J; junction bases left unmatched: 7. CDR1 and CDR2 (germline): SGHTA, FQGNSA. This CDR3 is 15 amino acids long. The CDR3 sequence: CASSPRQGLQETQYF. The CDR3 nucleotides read TGTGCCAGCAGCCCAAGACAGGGCCTCCAAGAGACCCAGTACTTC.

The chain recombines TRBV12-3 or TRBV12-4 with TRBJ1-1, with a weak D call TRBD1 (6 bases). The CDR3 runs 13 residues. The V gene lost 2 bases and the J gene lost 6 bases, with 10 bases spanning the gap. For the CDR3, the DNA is TGTGCCAGCAGTTTATTAGGGGGGGCTGAAGCTTTCTTT. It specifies CASSLLGGAEAFF.

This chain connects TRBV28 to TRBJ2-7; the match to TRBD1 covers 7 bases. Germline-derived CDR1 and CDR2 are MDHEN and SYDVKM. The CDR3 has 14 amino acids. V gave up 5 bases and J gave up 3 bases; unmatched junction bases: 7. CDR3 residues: CASSGRDRYYEQYF. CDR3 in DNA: TGTGCCAGCAGTGGCCGGGACAGATACTACGAGCAGTACTTC.

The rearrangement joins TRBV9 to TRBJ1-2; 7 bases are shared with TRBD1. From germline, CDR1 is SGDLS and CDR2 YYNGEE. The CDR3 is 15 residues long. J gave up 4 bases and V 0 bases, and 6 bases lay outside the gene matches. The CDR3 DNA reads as TGTGCCAGCAGCGTAGAAGTAGGGGGCCGCTATGGCTACACCTTC. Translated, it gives CASSVEVGGRYGYTF.

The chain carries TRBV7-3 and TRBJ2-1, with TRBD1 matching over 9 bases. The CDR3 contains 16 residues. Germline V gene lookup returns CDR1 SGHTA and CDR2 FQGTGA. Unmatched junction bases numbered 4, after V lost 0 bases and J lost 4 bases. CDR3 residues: CASSLTRTGVYNEQFF. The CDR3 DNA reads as TGTGCCAGCAGCTTAACAAGGACAGGGGTTTACAATGAGCAGTTCTTC.

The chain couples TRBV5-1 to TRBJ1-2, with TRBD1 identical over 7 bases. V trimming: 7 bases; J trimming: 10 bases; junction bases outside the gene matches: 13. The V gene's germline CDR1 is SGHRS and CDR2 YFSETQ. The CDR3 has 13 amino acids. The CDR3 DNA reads TGCGCCAGCGCGACAGGGAATATGATAGACTACACCTTC. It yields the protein CASATGNMIDYTF.

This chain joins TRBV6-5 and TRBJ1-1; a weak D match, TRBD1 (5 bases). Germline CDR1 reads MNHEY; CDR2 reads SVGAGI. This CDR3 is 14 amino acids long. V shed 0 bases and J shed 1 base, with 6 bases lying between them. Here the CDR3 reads CASSYSTANTEAFF. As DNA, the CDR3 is TGTGCCAGCAGTTACTCGACAGCGAACACTGAAGCTTTCTTT.

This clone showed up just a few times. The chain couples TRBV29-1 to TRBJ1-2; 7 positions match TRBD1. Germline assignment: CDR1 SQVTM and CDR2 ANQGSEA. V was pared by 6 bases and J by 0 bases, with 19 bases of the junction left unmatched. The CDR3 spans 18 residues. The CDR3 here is CSVVPPYLRGQTNYGYTF. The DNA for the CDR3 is TGCAGCGTGGTACCCCCCTACCTAAGGGGACAGACTAACTATGGCTACACCTTC.